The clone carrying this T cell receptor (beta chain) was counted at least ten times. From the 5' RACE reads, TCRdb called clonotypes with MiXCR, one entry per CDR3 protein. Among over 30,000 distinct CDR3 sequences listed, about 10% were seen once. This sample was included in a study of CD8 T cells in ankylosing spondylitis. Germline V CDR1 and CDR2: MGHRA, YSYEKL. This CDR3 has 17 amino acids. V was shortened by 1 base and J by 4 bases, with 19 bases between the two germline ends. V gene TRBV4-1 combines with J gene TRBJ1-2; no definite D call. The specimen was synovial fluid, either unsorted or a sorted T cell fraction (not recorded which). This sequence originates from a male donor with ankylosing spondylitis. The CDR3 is CASSQGLGTEGAYGYTF. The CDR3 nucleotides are TGCGCCAGCAGCCAAGGCTTGGGTACGGAGGGTGCCTATGGCTACACCTTC.